The following is a TCR beta chain sequence with its context. Antigen: not known. The CDR3 has 12 residues. Germline V gives CDR1 KGHSH, CDR2 LQKENI. The sample is drawn from a study of T cells expressing NK-cell markers. Overall study: There were seven HCMV-seropositive donors and one seronegative donor among the eight sequenced. Study-level findings and limits: In several donors, dominant clonotypes made up about 28.3-65% of CD3+CD56-NKG2C+ cells.

UMIs accompanied the 5'RACE template switching by which TCR beta cDNA was made. TCRdb reprocessed the 5' RACE reads and reports one entry per CDR3 protein, with no DNA. Its clone listing holds 550,000 to 600,000 distinct CDR3 sequences. The receptor was isolated from a man between 18 and 29 years old in good health. Sequenced material: blood T cells: a sorted CD56 or NKG2C T cell subset, CD4+ or CD8+ T cells, or bulk PBMC T cells (not recorded which). The V gene is TRBV18, the J gene TRBJ2-3. The CDR3: CASSPFGSEWYF. Combining the CDR3 with reference TRBV18 and TRBJ2-3 gives the whole variable domain NAGVMQNPRHLVRRRGQEARLRCSPMKGHSHVYWYRQLPEEGLKFMVYLQKENIIDESGMPKERFSAEFPKEGPSILRIQQVVRGDSAAYFCASSPFGSEWYFGPGTRLTVL.